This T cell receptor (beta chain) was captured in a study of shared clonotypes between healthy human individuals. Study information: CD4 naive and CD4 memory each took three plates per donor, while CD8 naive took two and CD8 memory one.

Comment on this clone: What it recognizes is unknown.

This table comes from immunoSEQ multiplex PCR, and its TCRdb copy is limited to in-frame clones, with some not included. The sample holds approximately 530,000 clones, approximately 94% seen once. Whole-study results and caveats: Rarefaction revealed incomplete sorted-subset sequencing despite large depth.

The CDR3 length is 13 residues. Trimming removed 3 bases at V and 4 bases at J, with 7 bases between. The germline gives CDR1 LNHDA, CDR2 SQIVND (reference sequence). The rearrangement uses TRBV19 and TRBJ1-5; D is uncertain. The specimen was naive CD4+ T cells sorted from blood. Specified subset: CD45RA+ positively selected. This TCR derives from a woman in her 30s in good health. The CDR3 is CASSITMNQPQHF. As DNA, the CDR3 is TGTGCCAGTAGTATTACTATGAATCAGCCCCAGCATTTT.